A single sample is the source of the 13 T cell receptor beta chains below, sequenced in a study of molecular identifiers for immune sequencing clone quantification. TCRdb reanalysed the PCR reads using MiXCR and keeps one entry per CDR3 protein. The repertoire holds approximately 97,000 distinct CDR3 sequences, 30% to 35% seen once, with 9% to 10% in the top ten. The sample consisted of naive CD8+ T cells from blood, with Jurkat cell RNA spiked in. The sample's subset: FACS-sorted CD8+CD4-CCR7+CD45RA+ naive T cells. The source of these receptors is a human donor in good health. Some libraries in this study had Jurkat cell RNA spiked in.

The chain links TRBV12-3 or TRBV12-4 to TRBJ1-3, with TRBD1 as a possible D gene (5 bases). V was clipped by 3 bases and J by 0 bases, with 9 bases between them. CDR3 length equals 15 residues. The CDR3 region is CASSFATVSGNTIYF. CDR3 DNA sequence: TGTGCCAGCAGTTTTGCGACAGTCTCTGGAAACACCATATATTTT.

This clonotype turned up a few times. This rearrangement joins TRBV18 to TRBJ2-7; 9 bases are shared with TRBD1. CDR1 is KGHSH, CDR2 LQKENI, per germline. This CDR3 is 15 amino acids long. V dropped 3 bases and J dropped 2; count of bases not matched to a gene: 5. In DNA, the CDR3 is TGTGCCAGCTCACCGGACAGGGGACACGCCTACGAGCAGTACTTC. This gives the protein CASSPDRGHAYEQYF.

This chain links TRBV6-2 or TRBV6-3 with TRBJ2-7, with 13 bases aligning to TRBD2. Germline lookup yields CDR1 MNHEY and CDR2 SVGEGT. CDR3 length: 14 amino acids. V lost 4 bases, J lost 6 bases, and 3 bases stayed unmatched. The CDR3 DNA sequence: TGTGCCAGCAGTTCCGGACTAGCGGGAGTCGAGCAGTACTTC. It codes for CASSSGLAGVEQYF.

This clonotype was counted many times. V gene TRBV28 combines with J gene TRBJ2-5; weak D call: TRBD1 (5 bases). From germline, CDR1 is MDHEN and CDR2 SYDVKM. The CDR3 length is 14 residues. V was shortened by 7 bases and J by 2 bases, with 14 bases between the two germline ends. The CDR3 nucleotides are TGTGCCAGCAAAAAAATACAGGAACAAGAGACCCAGTACTTC. It encodes CASKKIQEQETQYF.

This clonotype was observed many times. J is TRBJ2-7 and V is TRBV4-2, with D tentatively TRBD2 (5 bases). V dropped 0 bases and J dropped 4 bases, with 13 bases sitting between them. The CDR3 consists of 15 residues. Germline values: CDR1 LGHNA, CDR2 YNFKEQ. CDR3 in DNA: TGTGCCAGCAGCCAAGAAGAGGGTGCCCTATACGAGCAGTACTTC. It specifies CASSQEEGALYEQYF.

This clonotype was picked up a small number of times. The J gene is TRBJ1-5, the V gene TRBV15; no reliable D call. The CDR3 covers 13 residues. Deletions cut 1 base from V and 5 bases from J, with 6 bases between. Per the germline V gene, CDR1 is LNHNV and CDR2 is YYDKDF (reference sequence). The CDR3: CATSRVGYQPQHF. The CDR3 nucleotides read TGTGCCACCAGCAGAGTTGGCTATCAGCCCCAGCATTTT.

V gene TRBV5-4 combines with J gene TRBJ2-3, with 8 bases aligning to TRBD1. Germline V CDR1 and CDR2: SGHNT, YYREEE (reference sequence). This CDR3 has 15 amino acids. The J segment lost 8 bases and the V segment lost 4 bases, leaving 12 bases of the junction unmatched. The CDR3 is CASSLWTGRPGTQYF. CDR3 bases: TGTGCCAGCAGCCTGTGGACAGGGCGGCCGGGTACGCAGTATTTT.

Written as DNA, the CDR3 is TGTGCCAGCAGCAGGGTCGGACTAGCGGGAGGGAGCTCCTACGAGCAGTACTTC. Protein sequence: CASSRVGLAGGSSYEQYF. The rearrangement links TRBV7-9 to TRBJ2-7; 15 bases fit TRBD2. Germline V gene lookup returns CDR1 SEHNR and CDR2 FQNEAQ (reference sequence). CDR3 length equals 18 residues. V lost 5 bases, J lost 0 bases, and 8 bases stayed unmatched.

This sequence joins TRBV27 and TRBJ1-2; 8 nucleotides line up with TRBD1. V was pared by 2 bases and J by 8 bases, with 4 bases of the junction left unmatched. The CDR3 is made up of 13 amino acids. The germline gives CDR1 MNHEY, CDR2 SMNVEV (reference sequence). CDR3 DNA sequence: TGTGCCAGCAGTTTAATGGGGACAGGAGGCTACACCTTC. Amino acid sequence: CASSLMGTGGYTF.

Details on this clonotype: The junction departs from the called germline gene at one end, perhaps through a read error. The chain has TRBV6-2 or TRBV6-3 and TRBJ2-7, with D unclear. Germline V CDR1 and CDR2: MNHEY, SVGEGT. This CDR3 spans 13 amino acids. For the CDR3, the DNA is TGTGCCAGCAGCAGTGGCTACGCCTACGAGCAGAACTTC. Translation: CASSSGYAYEQNF.

A note on this clonotype: At one end, the junction sequence differs from germline, possibly due to a read error. The chain couples TRBV7-9 to TRBJ1-2; tentative D call: TRBD1 (6 bases). CDR3 size: 14 residues. Germline lookup yields CDR1 SEHNR and CDR2 FQNEAQ (reference sequence). The CDR3 bases are TGTGCCAACAGCTTAGAGGACAGCTGGAATGGCTACACCTTC. Its translation: CANSLEDSWNGYTF.

To note about this clonotype: At one end the junction does not follow the germline gene, possibly because of a read error. The genes are TRBV11-2 and TRBJ2-3; 9 bases fit TRBD2. The CDR3 is 13 residues long. The germline V gene encodes CDR1 SGHAT and CDR2 FQNNGV. The DNA for the CDR3 is TGTGCCAGCACCTTAGCGGGAGTATATACGCAGTATTTT. This translates into CASTLAGVYTQYF. The variable domain in full, completed from reference TRBV11-2 and TRBJ2-3, reads EAGVAQSPRYKIIEKRQSVAFWCNPISGHATLYWYQQILGQGPKLLIQFQNNGVVDDSQLPKDRFSAERLKGVDSTLKIQPAKLEDSAVYLCASTLAGVYTQYFGPGTRLTVL.

This clonotype appeared a few times. V and J are TRBV28 and TRBJ2-1; 9 bases map to TRBD2. Germline assignment: CDR1 MDHEN and CDR2 SYDVKM. This CDR3 contains 14 residues. The V and J ends lost 3 bases and 5 bases, in that order; junction bases with no gene match: 2. The CDR3: CASSFSGSDNEQFF. For the CDR3, the DNA is TGTGCCAGCAGTTTTAGCGGGAGTGACAATGAGCAGTTCTTC.